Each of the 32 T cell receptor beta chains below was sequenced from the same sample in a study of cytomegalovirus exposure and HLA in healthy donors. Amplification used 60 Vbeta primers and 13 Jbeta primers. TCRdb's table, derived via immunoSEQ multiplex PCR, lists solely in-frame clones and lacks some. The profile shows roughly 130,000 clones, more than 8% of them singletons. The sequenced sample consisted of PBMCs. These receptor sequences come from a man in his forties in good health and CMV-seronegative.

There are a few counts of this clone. The CDR3 here is CASSLPGGQETQYF. The CDR3 nucleotides read TGTGCCAGCAGCTTGCCGGGGGGACAAGAGACCCAGTACTTC. The V gene is TRBV5-6, the J gene TRBJ2-5, with 7 nucleotides matching TRBD2. Germline V gives CDR1 SGHDT, CDR2 YYEEEE. CDR3 size: 14 residues. V shed 1 base, J shed 2 bases, and the junction held 2 bases outside the gene matches.

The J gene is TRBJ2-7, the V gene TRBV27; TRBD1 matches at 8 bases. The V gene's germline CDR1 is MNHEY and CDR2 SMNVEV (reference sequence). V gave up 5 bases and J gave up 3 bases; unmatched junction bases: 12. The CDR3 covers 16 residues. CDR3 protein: CASSPQGDFKVYEQYF. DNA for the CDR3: TGTGCCAGCAGTCCACAGGGGGACTTTAAAGTCTACGAGCAGTACTTC.

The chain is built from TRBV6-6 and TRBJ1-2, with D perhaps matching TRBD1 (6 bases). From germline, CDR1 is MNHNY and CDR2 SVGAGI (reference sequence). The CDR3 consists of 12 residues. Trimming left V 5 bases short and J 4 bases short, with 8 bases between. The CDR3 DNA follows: TGTGCCAGCAGTACAGGGCTCTATGGCTACACCTTC. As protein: CASSTGLYGYTF.

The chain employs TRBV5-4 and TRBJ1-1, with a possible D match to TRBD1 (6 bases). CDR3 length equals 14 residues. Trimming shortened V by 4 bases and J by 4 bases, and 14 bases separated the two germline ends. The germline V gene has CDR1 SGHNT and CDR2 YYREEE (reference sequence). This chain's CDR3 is CASSRQQGGTEAFF. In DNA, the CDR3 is TGTGCCAGCAGCCGCCAACAGGGTGGCACTGAAGCTTTCTTT.

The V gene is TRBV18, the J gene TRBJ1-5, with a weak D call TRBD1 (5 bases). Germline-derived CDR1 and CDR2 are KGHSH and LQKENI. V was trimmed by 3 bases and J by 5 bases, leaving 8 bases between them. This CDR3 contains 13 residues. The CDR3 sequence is CASSPQGDQPQHF. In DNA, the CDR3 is TGTGCCAGCTCACCTCAAGGGGATCAGCCCCAGCATTTT.

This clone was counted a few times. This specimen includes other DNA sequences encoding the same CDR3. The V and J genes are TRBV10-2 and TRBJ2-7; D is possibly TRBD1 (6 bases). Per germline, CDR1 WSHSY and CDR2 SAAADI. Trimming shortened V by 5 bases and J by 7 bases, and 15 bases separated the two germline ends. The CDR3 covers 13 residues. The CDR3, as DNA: TGCGCCAGCAGTATCGGACAGTTAAATGAGCAGTACTTC. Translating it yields CASSIGQLNEQYF.

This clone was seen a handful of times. The CDR3 loop reads CATSREQGLSGYTF. CDR3 coding DNA: TGTGCCACCAGCAGAGAACAGGGGCTGAGTGGCTACACCTTC. The chain links TRBV15 to TRBJ1-2; 7 nucleotides align to TRBD1. The CDR3 is made up of 14 amino acids. Germline CDR1 is LNHNV and CDR2 is YYDKDF (reference sequence). V trimming: 0 bases; J trimming: 7 bases; junction bases outside the gene matches: 5.

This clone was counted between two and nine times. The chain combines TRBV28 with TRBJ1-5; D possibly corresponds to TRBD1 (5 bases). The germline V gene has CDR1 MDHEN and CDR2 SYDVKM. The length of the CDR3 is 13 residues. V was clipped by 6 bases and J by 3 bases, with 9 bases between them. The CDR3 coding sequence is TGTGCCAGCAGACGAGGACACAATCAGCCCCAGCATTTT. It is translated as CASRRGHNQPQHF.

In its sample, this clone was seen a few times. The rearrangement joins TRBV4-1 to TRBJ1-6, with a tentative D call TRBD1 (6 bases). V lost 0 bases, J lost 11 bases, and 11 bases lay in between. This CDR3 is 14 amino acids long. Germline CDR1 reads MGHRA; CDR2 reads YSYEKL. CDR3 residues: CASSQDPGATPLHF. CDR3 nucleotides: TGCGCCAGCAGCCAAGACCCAGGGGCAACACCCCTCCACTTT.

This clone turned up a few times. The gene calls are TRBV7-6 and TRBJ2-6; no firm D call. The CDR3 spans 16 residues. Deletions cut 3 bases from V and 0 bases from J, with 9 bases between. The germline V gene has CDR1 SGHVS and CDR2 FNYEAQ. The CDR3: CASSLAAFSGANVLTF. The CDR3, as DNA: TGTGCCAGCAGCTTGGCGGCCTTCTCTGGGGCCAACGTCCTGACTTTC.

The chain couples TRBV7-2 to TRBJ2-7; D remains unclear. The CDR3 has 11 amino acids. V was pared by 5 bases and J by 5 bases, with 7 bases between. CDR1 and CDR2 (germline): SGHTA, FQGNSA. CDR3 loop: CASSLTDEQYF. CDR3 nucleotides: TGTGCCAGCAGCCTAACCGACGAGCAGTACTTC.

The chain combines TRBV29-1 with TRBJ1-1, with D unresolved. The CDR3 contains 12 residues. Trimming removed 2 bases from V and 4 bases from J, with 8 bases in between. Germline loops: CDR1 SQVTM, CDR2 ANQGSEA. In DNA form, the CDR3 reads TGCAGCGTTGAATCGGGGTTCACTGAAGCTTTCTTT. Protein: CSVESGFTEAFF.

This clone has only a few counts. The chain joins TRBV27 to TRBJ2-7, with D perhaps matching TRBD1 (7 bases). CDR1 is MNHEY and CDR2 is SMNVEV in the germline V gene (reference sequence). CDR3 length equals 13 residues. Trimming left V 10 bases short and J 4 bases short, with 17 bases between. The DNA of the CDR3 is TGTGCCACCAGAATTCCAGGGGGGTACGAGCAGTACTTC. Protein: CATRIPGGYEQYF.

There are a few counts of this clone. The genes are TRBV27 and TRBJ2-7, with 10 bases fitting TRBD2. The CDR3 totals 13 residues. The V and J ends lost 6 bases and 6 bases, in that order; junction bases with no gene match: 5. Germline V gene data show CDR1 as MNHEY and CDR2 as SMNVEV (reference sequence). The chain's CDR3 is CASRDSGGIEQYF. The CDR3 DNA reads TGTGCCAGCAGGGATAGCGGGGGGATCGAGCAGTACTTC.

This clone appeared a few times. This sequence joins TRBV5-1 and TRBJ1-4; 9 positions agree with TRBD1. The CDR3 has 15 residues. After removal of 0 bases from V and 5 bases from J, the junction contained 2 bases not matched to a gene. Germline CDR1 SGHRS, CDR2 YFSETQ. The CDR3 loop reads CASSLAGTGNEKLFF. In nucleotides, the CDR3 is TGCGCCAGCAGCTTGGCCGGGACAGGGAATGAAAAACTGTTTTTT.

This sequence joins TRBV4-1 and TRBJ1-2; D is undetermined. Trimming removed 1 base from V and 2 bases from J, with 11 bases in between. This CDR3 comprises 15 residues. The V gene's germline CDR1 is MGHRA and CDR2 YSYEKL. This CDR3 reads CASSQVAGLNYGYTF. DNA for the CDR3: TGCGCCAGCAGCCAAGTTGCGGGCCTGAACTATGGCTACACCTTC.

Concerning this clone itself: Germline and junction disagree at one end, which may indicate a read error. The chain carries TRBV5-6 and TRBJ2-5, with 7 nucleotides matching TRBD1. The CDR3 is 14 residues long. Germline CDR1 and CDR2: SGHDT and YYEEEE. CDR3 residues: CASSPSQGWETRYF. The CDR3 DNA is TGTGCCAGCAGTCCCTCACAGGGGTGGGAGACCCGGTACTTC.

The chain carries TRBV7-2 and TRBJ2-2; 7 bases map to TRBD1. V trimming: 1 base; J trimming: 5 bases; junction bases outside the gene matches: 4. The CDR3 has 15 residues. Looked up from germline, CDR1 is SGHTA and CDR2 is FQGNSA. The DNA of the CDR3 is TGTGCCAGCAGCTTAGAGGGGGCCTTTACCGGGGAGCTGTTTTTT. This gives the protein CASSLEGAFTGELFF.

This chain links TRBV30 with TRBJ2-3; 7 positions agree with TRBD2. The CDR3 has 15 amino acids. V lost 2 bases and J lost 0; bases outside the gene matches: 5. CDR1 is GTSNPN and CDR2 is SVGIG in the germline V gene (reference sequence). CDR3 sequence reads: CAWSPGLGSTDTQYF. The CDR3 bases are TGTGCCTGGAGTCCTGGACTAGGGAGCACAGATACGCAGTATTTT.

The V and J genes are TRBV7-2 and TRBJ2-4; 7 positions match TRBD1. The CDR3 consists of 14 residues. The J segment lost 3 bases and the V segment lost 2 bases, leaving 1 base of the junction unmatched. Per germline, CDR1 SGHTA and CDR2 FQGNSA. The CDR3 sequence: CASSLQGDKNIQYF. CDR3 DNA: TGTGCCAGCAGCTTACAGGGGGACAAAAACATTCAGTACTTC.

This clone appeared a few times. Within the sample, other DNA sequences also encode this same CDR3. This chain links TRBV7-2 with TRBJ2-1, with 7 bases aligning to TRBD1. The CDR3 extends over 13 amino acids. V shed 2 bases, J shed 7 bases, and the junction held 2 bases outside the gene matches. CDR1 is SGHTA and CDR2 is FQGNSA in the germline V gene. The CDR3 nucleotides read TGTGCCAGCAGCTTATCAGGGGGTAATGAGCAGTTCTTC. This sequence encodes CASSLSGGNEQFF.

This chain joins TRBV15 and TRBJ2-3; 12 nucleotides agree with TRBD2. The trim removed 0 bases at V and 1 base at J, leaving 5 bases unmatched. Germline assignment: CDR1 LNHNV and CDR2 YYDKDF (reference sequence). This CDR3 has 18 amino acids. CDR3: CATSREKLAGGGTDTQYF. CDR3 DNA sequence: TGTGCCACCAGCAGAGAAAAACTAGCGGGGGGTGGCACAGATACGCAGTATTTT.

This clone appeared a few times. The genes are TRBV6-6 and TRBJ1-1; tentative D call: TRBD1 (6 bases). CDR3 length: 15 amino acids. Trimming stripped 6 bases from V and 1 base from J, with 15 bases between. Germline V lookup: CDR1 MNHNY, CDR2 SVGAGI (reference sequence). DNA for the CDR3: TGTGCCAGCAGCCCCACGACAGGTGAGAACACTGAAGCTTTCTTT. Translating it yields CASSPTTGENTEAFF.

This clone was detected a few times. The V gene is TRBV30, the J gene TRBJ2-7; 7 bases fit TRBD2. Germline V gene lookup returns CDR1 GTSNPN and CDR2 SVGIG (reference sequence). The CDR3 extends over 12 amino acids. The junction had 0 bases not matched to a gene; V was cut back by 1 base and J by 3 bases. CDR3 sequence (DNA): TGTGCCTGGAGTGGGGAGGGCTACGAGCAGTACTTC. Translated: CAWSGEGYEQYF.

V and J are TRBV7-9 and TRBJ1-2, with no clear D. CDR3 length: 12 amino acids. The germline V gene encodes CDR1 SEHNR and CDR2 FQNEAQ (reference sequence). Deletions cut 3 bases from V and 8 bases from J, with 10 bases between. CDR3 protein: CASSFNAGGYTF. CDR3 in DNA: TGTGCCAGCAGCTTTAATGCTGGCGGCTACACCTTC.

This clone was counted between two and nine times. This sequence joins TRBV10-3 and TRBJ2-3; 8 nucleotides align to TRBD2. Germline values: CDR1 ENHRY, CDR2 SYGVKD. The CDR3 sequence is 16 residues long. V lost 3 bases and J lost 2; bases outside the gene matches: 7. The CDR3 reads CAISDLGGGNTDTQYF. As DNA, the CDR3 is TGTGCCATCAGTGACCTTGGCGGGGGGAACACAGATACGCAGTATTTT.

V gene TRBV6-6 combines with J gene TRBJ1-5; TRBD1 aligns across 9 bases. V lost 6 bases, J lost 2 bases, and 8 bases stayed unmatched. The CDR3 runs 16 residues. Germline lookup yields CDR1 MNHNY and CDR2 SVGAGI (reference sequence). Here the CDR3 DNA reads TGTGCCAGCAGCCCGTTGGGACAGGGTGGCAATCAGCCCCAGCATTTT. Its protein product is CASSPLGQGGNQPQHF.

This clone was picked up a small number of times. Here the CDR3 reads CASSPTRQGLAKNIQYF. CDR3 coding DNA: TGTGCCAGCAGCCCAACTCGACAGGGGCTAGCCAAAAACATTCAGTACTTC. The chain links TRBV7-9 to TRBJ2-4, with 8 nucleotides matching TRBD1. Trimming cost V 5 bases and J 0 bases; bases outside gene matches: 9. CDR1 SEHNR and CDR2 FQNEAQ come from the germline V gene (reference sequence). This CDR3 comprises 17 residues.

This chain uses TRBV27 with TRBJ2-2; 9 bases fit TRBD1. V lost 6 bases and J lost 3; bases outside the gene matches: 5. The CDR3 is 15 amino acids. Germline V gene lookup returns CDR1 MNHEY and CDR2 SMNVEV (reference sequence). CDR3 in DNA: TGTGCCAGCAGACAGGGGGCGGTTGACACCGGGGAGCTGTTTTTT. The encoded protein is CASRQGAVDTGELFF.

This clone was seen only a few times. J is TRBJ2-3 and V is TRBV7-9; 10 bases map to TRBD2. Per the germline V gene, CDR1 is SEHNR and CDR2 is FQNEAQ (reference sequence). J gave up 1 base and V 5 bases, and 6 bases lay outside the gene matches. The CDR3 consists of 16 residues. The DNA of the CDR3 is TGTGCCAGCAGCCCCCGGCTAGCGGGGGGCACAGATACGCAGTATTTT. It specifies CASSPRLAGGTDTQYF.

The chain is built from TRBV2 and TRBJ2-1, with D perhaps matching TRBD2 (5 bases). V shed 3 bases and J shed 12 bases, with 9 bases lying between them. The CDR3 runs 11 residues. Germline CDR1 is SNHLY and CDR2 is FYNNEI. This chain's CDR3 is CASSEGDPQFF. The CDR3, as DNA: TGTGCCAGCAGTGAGGGAGATCCGCAGTTCTTC. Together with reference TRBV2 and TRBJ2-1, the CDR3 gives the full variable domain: EPEVTQTPSHQVTQMGQEVILRCVPISNHLYFYWYRQILGQKVEFLVSFYNNEISEKSEIFDDQFSVERPDGSNFTLKIRSTKLEDSAMYFCASSEGDPQFFGPGTRLTVL.

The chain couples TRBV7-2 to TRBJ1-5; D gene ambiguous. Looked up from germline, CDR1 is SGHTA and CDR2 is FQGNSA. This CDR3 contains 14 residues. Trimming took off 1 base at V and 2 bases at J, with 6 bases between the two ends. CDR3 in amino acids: CASSLGRGNQPQHF. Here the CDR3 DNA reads TGTGCCAGCAGCTTAGGGAGGGGCAATCAGCCCCAGCATTTT.